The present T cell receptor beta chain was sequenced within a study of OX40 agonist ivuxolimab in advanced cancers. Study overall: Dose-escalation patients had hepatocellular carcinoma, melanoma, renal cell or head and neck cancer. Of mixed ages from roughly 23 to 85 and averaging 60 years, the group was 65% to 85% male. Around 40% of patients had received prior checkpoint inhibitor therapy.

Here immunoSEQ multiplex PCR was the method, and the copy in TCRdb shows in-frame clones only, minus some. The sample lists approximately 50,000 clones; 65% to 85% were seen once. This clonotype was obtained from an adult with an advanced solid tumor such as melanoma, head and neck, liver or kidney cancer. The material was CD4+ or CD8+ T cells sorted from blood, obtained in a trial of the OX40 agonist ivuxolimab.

CDR3 in amino acids: CASSFEQGDEQYF. CDR3 bases: TGTGCCAGCAGCTTCGAACAGGGAGACGAGCAGTACTTC. The chain links TRBV7-8 to TRBJ2-7; D is possibly TRBD1 (6 bases). This CDR3 has 13 amino acids. Trimming cost V 3 bases and J 5 bases, with 11 bases left between them. The germline V gene encodes CDR1 SGHVS and CDR2 FQNEAQ.